Shown below are 25 T cell receptor beta chains from a single sample sequenced in a study of tissue T cells after allogeneic stem cell transplantation. The repertoire was sequenced with immunoSEQ multiplex PCR; TCRdb's copy has only in-frame clones and lacks some. The table has around 51,000 clones, approximately 70% seen once. Sequencing was done on a sample of sorted cells pooled from one or two spleens. Receptors originate from a pool of C57BL/6 mice in good health.

This clone was recorded once. Gene names follow the mouse nomenclature. Read data end 1 residue before the CDR3 end; the end is taken from the germline J gene. The V call is TRBV26, the J call TRBJ1-1; TRBD1 might be the D (5 bases). This CDR3 is built from 14 residues. V was clipped by 4 bases and J by 0 bases, with 9 bases between them. The V gene's germline CDR1 is KGHPV and CDR2 FQNQEV (reference sequence). The CDR3 protein is CASSRTYANTEVFF. The DNA read from the CDR3 is TGTGCCAGCAGTCGGACATATGCAAACACAGAAGTCTTC.

Concerning this clone itself: Mouse gene names apply. Read sequence stops 1 residue before the CDR3 end, and the germline J gene provides the missing end. The rearrangement uses TRBV2 and TRBJ1-5; D gene unclear. V gave up 0 bases and J gave up 0 bases, with 6 bases separating them. The CDR3 has 15 amino acids. Per the germline V gene, CDR1 is LGHNA and CDR2 is YSYQKL. Partial CDR3 DNA: TGTGCCAGCAGCCAAGAGTGGGGTAACAACCAGGCTCCGCTT. This sequence encodes CASSQEWGNNQAPL. The whole CDR3 reads CASSQEWGNNQAPLF.

To note about this clone: Genes and germline are mouse. The CDR3 is cut off 1 residue early in the read; its end comes from the germline J gene. This chain uses TRBV12-2 with TRBJ2-4; 7 nucleotides align to TRBD1. V shed 2 bases and J 0 bases; nucleotides not matched to a gene: 1. Per the germline V gene, CDR1 is SGHLS and CDR2 is HYDKME. There are 14 residues in the CDR3. The sequenced part of the CDR3 DNA is TGTGCCAGCTCTCGGGACAGTAGTCAAAACACCTTGTAC. This encodes CASSRDSSQNTLY. The complete CDR3 protein is CASSRDSSQNTLYF.

Of note for this clone: The listed genes are named as in mouse. The read falls 1 residue short of the CDR3 end, and the missing part is taken from the germline J gene. The chain is built from TRBV31 and TRBJ2-7, with D maybe TRBD2 (5 bases). V was cut by 1 base and J by 3 bases, with 7 bases left in between. In germline, CDR1 is GKSSPN, CDR2 SITVG. This CDR3 contains 12 residues. This CDR3 reads CAWSRTFYEQYF. The part of the CDR3 DNA that was read is TGTGCCTGGAGTCGGACTTTCTATGAACAGTAC.

This clone was observed a handful of times. Germline and genes here are mouse. The CDR3 end is not reached by the read, which stops 1 residue before it; the germline J gene fills it in. V gene TRBV20 combines with J gene TRBJ2-7; 7 nucleotides match TRBD2. CDR1 and CDR2 (germline): GFQATS, STVNSAI. CDR3 length: 12 residues. The V and J ends lost 2 bases and 4 bases, in that order; junction bases with no gene match: 2. CDR3 region: CGARLGGYEQYF. Partial CDR3 DNA: TGTGGTGCTAGGTTGGGGGGATATGAACAGTAC.

With regard to this clone: The junction departs from germline at one end; a sequencing error may be responsible. The gene names here belong to mouse. This CDR3 is also generated by other DNA sequences in the sample. CDR3 sequence reads: CASSDAGGGEANERLFF. Partial CDR3 DNA: TGTGCCAGTAGTGATGCAGGGGGCGGGGAAGCCAACGAAAGATTATTT. The chain is built from TRBV13-1 and TRBJ1-4; 8 bases are a match to TRBD1. The CDR3 is cut off 1 residue early in the read; its end comes from the germline J gene. Germline CDR1 NSHNY, CDR2 SYGAGN. The CDR3 length is 17 residues.

This clone occurred a few times. Mouse gene names and germline throughout. The read finishes 1 residue shy of the CDR3 end, and the germline J gene is used to complete it. V and J are TRBV13-3 and TRBJ1-5; 9 bases align to TRBD1. CDR1 and CDR2 from the germline V gene are NNHDY and SYVADS. V trimming: 5 bases; J trimming: 1 base; junction bases outside the gene matches: 4. The CDR3 length is 15 residues. CDR3 DNA, as far as it was read: TGTGCCAGCAGCTCCGGGACAGGGAACAACCAGGCTCCGCTT. Its translation is CASSSGTGNNQAPL. The full CDR3 sequence reads CASSSGTGNNQAPLF.

Concerning this clone: The genes are named according to mouse. The read ends 1 residue early relative to the CDR3; the germline J gene fills the gap. The chain couples TRBV15 to TRBJ1-2; no definite D call. The CDR3 loop spans 12 amino acids. CDR1 and CDR2 from the germline V gene are SGHND and FRSKSL. Trimming removed 1 base at V and 4 bases at J, with 4 bases between. The CDR3 bases that were read are TGTGCCAGCAGTTTAGACGGCTCCGACTACACC. It codes for CASSLDGSDYT. The CDR3 reads in full as CASSLDGSDYTF.

Note on this clone: Each gene name is a mouse one. Sequencing ends 1 residue short of the CDR3 end; the germline J gene provides the rest. The chain links TRBV19 to TRBJ1-1; D is unresolved. Trimming removed 6 bases at V and 1 base at J, with 4 bases between. The CDR3 totals 11 residues. CDR1 and CDR2 (germline): FNHDT, SITEND (reference sequence). The sequenced part of the CDR3 DNA is TGTGCCAGCATCAGGAACACAGAAGTCTTC. Translation: CASIRNTEVF. Given in full, the CDR3 is CASIRNTEVFF.

This clone was seen only a few times. The gene names given are mouse names. The CDR3 end falls 1 residue outside the read, so it is completed with the germline J gene. The chain couples TRBV1 to TRBJ2-7; D gene uncertain. Germline V lookup: CDR1 NSQYPW, CDR2 LRSPGD (reference sequence). Deletions cut 3 bases from V and 0 bases from J, with 9 bases between. CDR3 length: 14 amino acids. The CDR3 loop is CTCSAAKSSYEQYF. The sequenced CDR3 bases are TGCACCTGCAGTGCGGCAAAAAGCTCCTATGAACAGTAC.

A note on this clone: Gene and germline names: mouse. Read data end 1 residue before the CDR3 end; the end is taken from the germline J gene. The chain couples TRBV31 to TRBJ1-1; D perhaps matches TRBD1 (5 bases). Germline CDR1 GKSSPN, CDR2 SITVG. Trimming removed 8 bases from V and 4 bases from J, with 11 bases in between. The CDR3 runs 11 residues. CDR3 DNA, as far as it was read: TGTGCCGCCGGGGGTGGCACAGAAGTCTTC. Translated: CAAGGGTEVF. From start to end, the CDR3 is CAAGGGTEVFF.

As for this clone: The gene symbols are mouse symbols. Sequencing ends 1 residue short of the CDR3 end; the germline J gene provides the rest. V usage is TRBV1 and J usage is TRBJ2-3, with a weak D call TRBD2 (6 bases). Germline V lookup: CDR1 NSQYPW, CDR2 LRSPGD (reference sequence). V was clipped by 5 bases and J by 0 bases, with 12 bases between them. The CDR3 consists of 15 residues. This CDR3 reads CTCSPPGLSAETLYF. CDR3 DNA (partial): TGCACCTGCAGTCCTCCGGGACTTAGTGCAGAAACGCTGTAT.

Comments on this clone: Each gene name is a mouse one. The read falls 1 residue short of the CDR3 end, and the missing part is taken from the germline J gene. The sample contains more than one DNA sequence encoding this CDR3. V gene TRBV13-2 combines with J gene TRBJ2-7; possible D gene TRBD1, 6 bases. This CDR3 has 12 amino acids. V dropped 2 bases and J dropped 7 bases, with 10 bases sitting between them. Germline CDR1 and CDR2: NNHNN and SYGAGS (reference sequence). Partial CDR3 DNA: TGTGCCAGCGGTGACAGGGGTTGGGAACAGTAC. As protein: CASGDRGWEQY. The entire CDR3 is CASGDRGWEQYF.

With regard to this clone: Gene names are the mouse ones. The CDR3 sequence: CASSWTGGATQYF. CDR3 bases read: TGTGCCAGCAGCTGGACAGGGGGCGCCACCCAGTAC. The chain combines TRBV22 with TRBJ2-5; TRBD1, the table's D call, lacks a check against the DNA. The read is 1 residue too short to cover the CDR3 end, so that end is filled in from the germline J gene. TRBV22 is tagged as a pseudogene. CDR3 length: 13 amino acids.

A note on this clone: Mouse gene names apply. The sequence runs out 1 residue before the end of the CDR3; the remainder is reconstructed from the germline J gene. The chain couples TRBV31 to TRBJ2-7, with D perhaps assigned TRBD1 or TRBD2 (5 bases each). V shed 4 bases and J shed 0 bases, with 10 bases lying between them. This CDR3 is 13 amino acids long. CDR1 is GKSSPN, CDR2 SITVG, per germline. The DNA read from the CDR3 is TGTGCCTGGACCCCCGGGGGCTCCTATGAACAGTAC. Translation gives CAWTPGGSYEQY. The whole CDR3 sequence is CAWTPGGSYEQYF.

Turning to this clone: These gene names are mouse names. The observed sequence ends 1 residue before the CDR3 terminus, with the missing tail filled in from the germline J gene. The chain has TRBV2 and TRBJ1-4; D ambiguous. The CDR3 sequence is 15 residues long. V lost 2 bases and J lost 0, with 7 bases in between. Looked up from germline, CDR1 is LGHNA and CDR2 is YSYQKL. CDR3 sequence: CASSQQQISNERLFF. The CDR3 bases that were read are TGTGCCAGCAGCCAACAGCAAATTTCCAACGAAAGATTATTT.

On this clone: The gene symbols are mouse symbols. With the read ending 1 residue before the CDR3 end, the germline J gene is used to fill in that end. This chain joins TRBV31 and TRBJ2-2; a weak D match, TRBD1 (7 bases). This CDR3 spans 15 amino acids. The germline V gene has CDR1 GKSSPN and CDR2 SITVG. Trimming removed 0 bases at V and 2 bases at J, with 10 bases between. The part of the CDR3 DNA that was read is TGTGCCTGGAGTCTATCAGGGGGGAACACCGGGCAGCTCTAC. Its protein product is CAWSLSGGNTGQLY. The CDR3 reads in full as CAWSLSGGNTGQLYF.

This clone has only one observation. The listed genes are named as in mouse. The read comes to an end 1 residue before the CDR3 does, leaving the germline J gene to fill in the end. The chain couples TRBV19 to TRBJ2-3; D is unclear. CDR1 and CDR2 from the germline V gene are FNHDT and SITEND (reference sequence). The CDR3 has 12 amino acids. The V and J ends lost 2 bases and 3 bases respectively, with 4 bases between them. This CDR3 reads CASSIEAETLYF. CDR3 DNA, as far as it was read: TGTGCCAGCAGTATCGAAGCAGAAACGCTGTAT.

Concerning this clone: Mouse gene names and germline throughout. The CDR3 end is not reached by the read, which stops 1 residue before it; the germline J gene fills it in. The chain uses TRBV12-1 and TRBJ2-4; 7 bases align to TRBD2. Germline trimming cut 0 bases from V and 7 bases from J; bases unmatched to any gene: 3. CDR3 length equals 13 residues. CDR1 SGHSN and CDR2 HYEKVE come from the germline V gene. CDR3 bases read: TGTGCCAGCTCTCTCGTGGGGGGACACACCTTGTAC. Translated, it gives CASSLVGGHTLY. The whole CDR3 protein is CASSLVGGHTLYF.

Remarks on this clone: Gene names and germline match the mouse. Read coverage stops 1 residue before the CDR3 terminus; the germline J gene supplies the remainder. V and J are TRBV1 and TRBJ2-5; a weak D match, TRBD1 (6 bases). V was trimmed by 4 bases and J by 3 bases, leaving 8 bases between them. This CDR3 spans 13 amino acids. Germline V lookup: CDR1 NSQYPW, CDR2 LRSPGD (reference sequence). The sequenced CDR3 bases are TGCACCTGCAGTGTGACAGGACAAGACACCCAGTAC. This sequence encodes CTCSVTGQDTQY. The CDR3 in its entirety is CTCSVTGQDTQYF.

Details on this clone: The gene names given are mouse names. The read comes to an end 1 residue before the CDR3 does, leaving the germline J gene to fill in the end. Within the sample, other DNA sequences also encode this same CDR3. V and J are TRBV3 and TRBJ2-7; the D is unclear. The germline V gene encodes CDR1 SNHLY and CDR2 FYNGKV (reference sequence). The CDR3 has 12 residues. V dropped 5 bases and J dropped 0 bases, with 5 bases sitting between them. The CDR3 bases that were read are TGTGCCAGCAGCCCAAGCTCCTATGAACAGTAC. Translating it yields CASSPSSYEQY. The full CDR3 reads CASSPSSYEQYF.

This clone has only a few counts. Mouse names are used for the genes. The sequence runs out 1 residue before the end of the CDR3; the remainder is reconstructed from the germline J gene. The J gene is TRBJ1-2, the V gene TRBV31, with D perhaps matching TRBD1 (5 bases). Trimming removed 0 bases from V and 2 bases from J, with 7 bases in between. The V gene's germline CDR1 is GKSSPN and CDR2 SITVG. The CDR3 loop spans 13 amino acids. The DNA read from the CDR3 is TGTGCCTGGAGTCTCCGACAGAACTCCGACTACACC. Translating it yields CAWSLRQNSDYT. The entire CDR3 protein reads CAWSLRQNSDYTF. Variable domain in full (rest from reference TRBV31 and TRBJ1-2): AQTIHQWPVAEIKAVGSPLSLGCTIKGKSSPNLYWYWQATGGTLQQLFYSITVGQVESVVQLNLSASRPKDDQFILSTEKLLLSHSGFYLCAWSLRQNSDYTFGSGTRLLVI.

This clone turned up a few times. Any gene name here is a mouse gene name. The read terminates 1 residue before the CDR3 end, so the remaining end is supplied by the germline J gene. Other DNA sequences in this specimen translate into the identical CDR3. The chain is built from TRBV12-1 and TRBJ2-1, with no clear D. The germline V gene encodes CDR1 SGHSN and CDR2 HYEKVE. V was shortened by 0 bases and J by 4 bases, with 6 bases between the two germline ends. This CDR3 has 13 residues. CDR3 loop: CASSLDGYAEQFF. The covered CDR3 bases are TGTGCCAGCTCTCTCGACGGGTATGCTGAGCAGTTC.

Notes on this clone: The gene names here belong to mouse. The read is 1 residue too short to cover the CDR3 end, so that end is filled in from the germline J gene. Other nucleotide sequences from this sample produce the same CDR3. V and J are TRBV13-2 and TRBJ2-3; 9 nucleotides line up with TRBD2. This CDR3 region has 16 residues. J lost 2 bases, V lost 1 base, and 5 bases had no gene match. CDR1 is NNHNN and CDR2 is SYGAGS in the germline V gene (reference sequence). This CDR3 reads CASGDPGTGIAETLYF. The CDR3 bases that were read are TGTGCCAGCGGTGATCCCGGGACTGGGATTGCAGAAACGCTGTAT.

About this clone: Mouse germline and gene names are used. The read terminates 1 residue before the CDR3 end, so the remaining end is supplied by the germline J gene. The rearrangement links TRBV13-2 to TRBJ2-3; TRBD2 agrees at 14 bases. The length of the CDR3 is 17 residues. Germline trimming cut 2 bases from V and 3 bases from J; bases unmatched to any gene: 5. Germline CDR1 reads NNHNN; CDR2 reads SYGAGS (reference sequence). This CDR3 reads CASGEGLGGRRAETLYF. CDR3 DNA (partial): TGTGCCAGCGGTGAGGGACTGGGGGGGCGCCGGGCAGAAACGCTGTAT.